These T cell receptor beta chains were read from a single sample in a study of T cell repertoires in cytomegalovirus infection. These receptors are not linked to any known antigen. TCRdb independently ran MiXCR on the reads; one entry per CDR3 protein. The table includes about 700,000 distinct CDR3 sequences, 33% detected once. Material: cultured PBMCs, obtained from culture after CMV antigen stimulation. These receptors all stem from a human donor in good health (CMV status not recorded). Some clones in this sample may be carry-over from other donors' samples. The CDR3 runs from the conserved cysteine through the conserved F or W.

V: TRBV19; CDR3: CASSISLAGASYNEQFF
V: TRBV7-2; CDR3: CASSPLGRGRFEQYF
V: TRBV7-2; CDR3: CASSLGTGGGETQYF
V: TRBV11-2; CDR3: CASSPNLVEYEQYF
V: TRBV7-6; CDR3: CASSLASRSYNEQFF
V: TRBV7-8; CDR3: CASSLVGGRDTQYF
V: TRBV7-8; CDR3: CASSGRKAGARSYEQYF
V: TRBV11-2; CDR3: CASSLESYQPQHF
V: TRBV6-1; CDR3: CASTPTGEKVGYTF
V: TRBV4-1; CDR3: CASSQEGTSGLRNEQFF
V: TRBV19; CDR3: CASSIWTGPQPQHF
V: TRBV20-1; CDR3: CSASFSGAPLETQYF
V: TRBV6-6; CDR3: CASGKAGVSGGANVLTF
V: TRBV20-1; CDR3: CSARSTGEKLFF
V: TRBV7-8; CDR3: CASDRLAGSRNTGELFF
V: TRBV6-6; CDR3: CASSSGTGVHEQFF
V: TRBV7-2; CDR3: CASSLPPTRQTAFF
V: TRBV7-6; CDR3: CASSSRDSSGNTIYF
V: TRBV7-2; CDR3: CASSPRQGADTQYF
V: TRBV10-3; CDR3: CAISSDWNEQFF
V: TRBV11-3; CDR3: CASSLGGSSADTQYF
V: TRBV6-1; CDR3: CASSARAGGLQETQYF
V: TRBV7-9; CDR3: CASSPHETEAFF
V: TRBV5-4; CDR3: CASSSGSGLGYEQYF
V: TRBV18; CDR3: CASSPSSNRGYGYTF
V: TRBV7-2; CDR3: CASSPQGDYNEQFF
V: TRBV6-2/TRBV6-3; CDR3: CAIAPAGSEQFF
V: TRBV11-2; CDR3: CASSSPLGLAGSRPNEQFF
V: TRBV7-6; CDR3: CASSLDVSSYNEQFF
V: TRBV19; CDR3: CASSMTGTLTYEQYF
V: TRBV7-2; CDR3: CASSPPTSGTDTQYF
V: TRBV5-6; CDR3: CASSLRLYTQYF
V: TRBV7-8; CDR3: CASSLRRTGHNEQFF
V: TRBV30; CDR3: CAWSNRGYEQYF
V: TRBV5-1; CDR3: CASSLESPTNEKLFF
V: TRBV6-1; CDR3: CASSGGSSNQPQHF
V: TRBV7-2; CDR3: CASSLVPPGGGETQYF
V: TRBV7-2; CDR3: CASSLDPQQETQYF
V: TRBV28; CDR3: CASSRYVGQPQHF
V: TRBV11-2; CDR3: CASSFHRAGDTQYF
V: TRBV12-3/TRBV12-4; CDR3: CASSLLAGKGNEQFF
V: TRBV6-2/TRBV6-3; CDR3: CASSLASFDQPQHF
V: TRBV12-3/TRBV12-4; CDR3: CASSFSIWARTTRKDSSYNEQFF
V: TRBV4-2; CDR3: CASSQAQGGLGTQYF
V: TRBV19; CDR3: CASSIGQGAIEQYF
V: TRBV7-2; CDR3: CASSSPGAGDNEQFF
V: TRBV5-1; CDR3: CASSLAGASLRGGEQYF
V: TRBV6-1; CDR3: CASSPRAPVNNEQFF
V: TRBV7-9; CDR3: CASSSSDREGSPLHF
V: TRBV7-6; CDR3: CASSHRQGERNTIYF
V: TRBV12-3/TRBV12-4; CDR3: CASSLGGDMSFYEQFF
V: TRBV6-5; CDR3: CASTKYKQGWYTEAFF
V: TRBV12-5; CDR3: CASGLGPGAEQETQYF
V: TRBV24-1; CDR3: CATSDRGTDRADTQYF
V: TRBV12-3/TRBV12-4; CDR3: CASSQGSSYNEQFF
V: TRBV18; CDR3: CASSSPSRTSGTDTQYF
V: TRBV19; CDR3: CASSGDRGLTEAFF